This TCR beta chain was sequenced for a study of blood T cell repertoires in COVID-19. Study-level information: The study drew acute and convalescent COVID-19 samples from the United States, Italy and Spain.

Germline values: CDR1 LNHDA, CDR2 SQIVND (reference sequence). This CDR3 spans 16 amino acids. The trim removed 4 bases at V and 2 bases at J, leaving 5 bases unmatched. Seattle enrolled patients during active infection and tracked them longitudinally. As originally analysed: Estimation of nucleated cell counts relied on the amplification of reference gene primers. The data were produced by immunoSEQ multiplex PCR, yet TCRdb's version contains in-frame clones alone and is incomplete. V and J calls and clone size follow that table, whereas D and trimming were derived from the DNA. The table records about 250,000 clones, around 91% of them present only once.

The sequence came from a woman aged 55-70 years with COVID-19, enrolled during active disease. Material for sequencing was peripheral blood. The chain carries TRBV19 and TRBJ2-6, with 7 nucleotides matching TRBD1. The chain's CDR3 is CASSTTGIPGANVLTF. CDR3 DNA sequence: TGTGCCAGTAGTACGACAGGGATCCCTGGGGCCAACGTCCTGACTTTC.